The 3 T cell receptor beta chains presented below share a single source sample, sequenced in a study of cytomegalovirus exposure and HLA in healthy donors (dated by TCRdb to about 2017). Receptor amplification or capture employed the immunoSEQ multiplex PCR assay. For the multiplex PCR, a mixture combining 60 forward primers for TCR Vbeta segments and 13 reverse primers for TCR Jbeta segments was used. In its TCRdb copy, this immuneACCESS table keeps in-frame sequences only and misses some clones. Where compared with another copy, unresolved V genes explain less than half of these, and the others have no known cause. Here the sample has approximately 160,000 clones; around 81% occur a single time. Around 1.5% of the sample goes to the ten largest clones. Specimen: PBMCs. The receptors were sampled from a man aged 35 to 55 in good health and CMV-seronegative.

The genes are TRBV5-1 and TRBJ1-1, with 7 positions matching TRBD1. V lost 2 bases and J lost 1; bases outside the gene matches: 2. Germline V lookup: CDR1 SGHRS, CDR2 YFSETQ. This CDR3 spans 14 amino acids. CDR3 region: CASSFEGANTEAFF. CDR3 nucleotide sequence: TGCGCCAGCAGCTTTGAGGGGGCGAACACTGAAGCTTTCTTT.

The chain couples TRBV5-6 to TRBJ2-3; D remains unclear. V shed 0 bases and J shed 1 base, with 12 bases lying between them. This CDR3 comprises 16 residues. CDR1 is SGHDT, CDR2 YYEEEE, per germline. CDR3 bases: TGTGCCAGCAGCTTGGCGGCAGGTTGGCGCACAGATACGCAGTATTTT. This translates into CASSLAAGWRTDTQYF.

A note on this clone: The same CDR3 can be traced to other DNA sequences in this sample. This chain links TRBV7-3 with TRBJ1-1, with a possible D match to TRBD1 (5 bases). Trimming left V 2 bases short and J 1 base short, with 5 bases between. The germline V gene has CDR1 SGHTA and CDR2 FQGTGA. This CDR3 has 13 amino acids. The CDR3 protein is CASSLDRNTEAFF. CDR3 bases: TGTGCCAGCAGCTTAGACAGGAACACTGAAGCTTTCTTT. The variable domain in full, with the rest retrieved from reference TRBV7-3 and TRBJ1-1, is GAGVSQTPSNKVTEKGKYVELRCDPISGHTALYWYRQSLGQGPEFLIYFQGTGAADDSGLPNDRFFAVRPEGSVSTLKIQRTERGDSAVYLCASSLDRNTEAFFGQGTRLTVV.